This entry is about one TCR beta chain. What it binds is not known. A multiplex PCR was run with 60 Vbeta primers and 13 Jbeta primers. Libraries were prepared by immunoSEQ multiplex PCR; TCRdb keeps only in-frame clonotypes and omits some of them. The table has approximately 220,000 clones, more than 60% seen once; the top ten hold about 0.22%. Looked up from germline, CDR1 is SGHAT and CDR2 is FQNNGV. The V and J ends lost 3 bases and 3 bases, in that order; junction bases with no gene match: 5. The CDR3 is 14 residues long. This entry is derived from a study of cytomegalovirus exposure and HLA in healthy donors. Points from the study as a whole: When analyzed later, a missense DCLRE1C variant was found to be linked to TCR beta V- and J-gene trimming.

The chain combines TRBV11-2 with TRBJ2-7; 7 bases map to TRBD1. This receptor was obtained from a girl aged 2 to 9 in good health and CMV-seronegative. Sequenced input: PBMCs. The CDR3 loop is CASSFGTANYEQYF. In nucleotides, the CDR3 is TGTGCCAGCAGCTTTGGGACAGCGAACTACGAGCAGTACTTC. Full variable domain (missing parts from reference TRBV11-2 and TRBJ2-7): EAGVAQSPRYKIIEKRQSVAFWCNPISGHATLYWYQQILGQGPKLLIQFQNNGVVDDSQLPKDRFSAERLKGVDSTLKIQPAKLEDSAVYLCASSFGTANYEQYFGPGTRLTVT.